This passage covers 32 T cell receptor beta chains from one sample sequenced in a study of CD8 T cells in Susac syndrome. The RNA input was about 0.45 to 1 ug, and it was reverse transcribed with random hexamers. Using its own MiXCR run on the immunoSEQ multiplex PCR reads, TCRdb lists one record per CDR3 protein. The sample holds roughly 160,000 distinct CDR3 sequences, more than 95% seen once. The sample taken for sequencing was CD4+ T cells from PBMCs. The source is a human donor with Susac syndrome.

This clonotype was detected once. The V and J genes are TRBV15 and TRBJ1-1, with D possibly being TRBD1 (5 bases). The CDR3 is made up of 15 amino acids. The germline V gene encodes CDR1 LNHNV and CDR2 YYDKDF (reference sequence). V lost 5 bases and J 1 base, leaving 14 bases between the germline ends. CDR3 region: CATSGRQNRNTEAFF. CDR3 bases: TGTGCCACCAGCGGAAGACAGAACCGGAACACTGAAGCTTTCTTT.

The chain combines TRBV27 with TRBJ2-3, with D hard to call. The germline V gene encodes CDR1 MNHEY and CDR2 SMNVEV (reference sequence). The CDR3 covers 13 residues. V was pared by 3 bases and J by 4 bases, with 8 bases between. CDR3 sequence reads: CASSFRTADTQYF. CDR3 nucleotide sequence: TGTGCCAGCAGTTTTAGGACGGCAGATACGCAGTATTTT.

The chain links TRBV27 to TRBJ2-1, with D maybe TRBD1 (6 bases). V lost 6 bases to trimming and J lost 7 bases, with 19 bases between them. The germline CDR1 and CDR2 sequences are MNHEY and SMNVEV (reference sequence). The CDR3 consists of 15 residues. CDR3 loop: CASRRALTGSNEQFF. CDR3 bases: TGTGCCAGCAGGAGAGCCTTAACAGGGTCGAATGAGCAGTTCTTC.

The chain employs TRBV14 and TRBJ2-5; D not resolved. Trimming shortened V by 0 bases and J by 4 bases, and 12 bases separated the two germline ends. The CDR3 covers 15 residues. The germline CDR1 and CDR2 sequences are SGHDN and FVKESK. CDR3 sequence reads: CASSQDLRGGETQYF. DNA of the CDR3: TGTGCCAGCAGCCAAGATCTCAGAGGTGGAGAGACCCAGTACTTC.

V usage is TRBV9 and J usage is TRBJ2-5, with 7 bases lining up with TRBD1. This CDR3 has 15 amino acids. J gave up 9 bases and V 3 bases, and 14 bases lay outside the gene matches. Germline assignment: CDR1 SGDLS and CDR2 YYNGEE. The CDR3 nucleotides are TGTGCCAGCAGCGCACGGGACAGTCGTGTAGTGGCCCAGTACTTC. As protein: CASSARDSRVVAQYF.

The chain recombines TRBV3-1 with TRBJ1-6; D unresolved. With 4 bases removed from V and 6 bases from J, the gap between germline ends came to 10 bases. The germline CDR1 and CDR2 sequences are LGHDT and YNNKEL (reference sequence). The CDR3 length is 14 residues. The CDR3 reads CASSPYGTNSPLHF. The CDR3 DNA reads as TGTGCCAGCAGCCCCTACGGAACTAATTCACCCCTCCACTTT.

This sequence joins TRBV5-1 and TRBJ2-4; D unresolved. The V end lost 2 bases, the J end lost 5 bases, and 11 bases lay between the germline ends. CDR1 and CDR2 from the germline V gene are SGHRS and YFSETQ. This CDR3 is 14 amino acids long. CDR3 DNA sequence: TGCGCCAGCAGCTTAGGTACTTGGGAAAACATTCAGTACTTC. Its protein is CASSLGTWENIQYF.

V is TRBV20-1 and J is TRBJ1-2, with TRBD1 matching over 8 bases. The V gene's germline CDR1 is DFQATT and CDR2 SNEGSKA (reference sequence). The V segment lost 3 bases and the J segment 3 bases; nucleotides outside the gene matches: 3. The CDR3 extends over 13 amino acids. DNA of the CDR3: TGCAGTGCTAGCGACAGGGGCGACTATGGCTACACCTTC. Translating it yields CSASDRGDYGYTF.

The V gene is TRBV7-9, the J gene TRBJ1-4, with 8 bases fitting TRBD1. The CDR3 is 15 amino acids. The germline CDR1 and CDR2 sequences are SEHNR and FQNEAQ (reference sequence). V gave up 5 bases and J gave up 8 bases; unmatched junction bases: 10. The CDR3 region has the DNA TGTGCCAGCAGCGGCGGACAGGGACTATCAGAAAAACTGTTTTTT. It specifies CASSGGQGLSEKLFF. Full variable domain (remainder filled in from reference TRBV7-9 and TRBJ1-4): DTGVSQNPRHKITKRGQNVTFRCDPISEHNRLYWYRQTLGQGPEFLTYFQNEAQLEKSRLLSDRFSAERPKGSFSTLEIQRTEQGDSAMYLCASSGGQGLSEKLFFGSGTQLSVL.

The CDR3 protein is CASSGTGTMSEQYF. DNA of the CDR3: TGTGCCAGCAGTGGGACAGGGACGATGTCCGAGCAGTACTTC. The chain is built from TRBV25-1 and TRBJ2-7; TRBD1 matches at 8 bases. Trimming removed 4 bases from V and 6 bases from J; junction bases left unmatched: 8. Germline V gene sequence: CDR1 MGHDK, CDR2 SYGVNS. This CDR3 is built from 14 residues.

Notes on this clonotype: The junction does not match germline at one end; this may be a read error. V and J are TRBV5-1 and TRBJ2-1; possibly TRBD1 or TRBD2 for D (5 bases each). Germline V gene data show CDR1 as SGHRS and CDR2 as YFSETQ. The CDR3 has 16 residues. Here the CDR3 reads CASSLASGRSFNEQFF. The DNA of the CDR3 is TGCGCCAGCAGCTTGGCGTCGGGACGATCCTTCAATGAGCAGTTCTTC.

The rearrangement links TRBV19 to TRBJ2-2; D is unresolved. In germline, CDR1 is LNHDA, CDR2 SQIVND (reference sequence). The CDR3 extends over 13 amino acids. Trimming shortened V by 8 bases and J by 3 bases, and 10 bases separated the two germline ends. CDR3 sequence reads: CASSSLDTGELFF. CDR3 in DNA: TGTGCCAGTTCAAGTTTAGACACCGGGGAGCTGTTTTTT.

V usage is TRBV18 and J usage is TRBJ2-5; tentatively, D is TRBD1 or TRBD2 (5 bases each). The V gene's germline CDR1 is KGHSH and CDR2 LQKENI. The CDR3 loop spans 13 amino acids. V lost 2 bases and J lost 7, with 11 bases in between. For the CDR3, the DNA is TGTGCCAGCTCACCAGGGGCCGGAGGGACCCAGTACTTC. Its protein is CASSPGAGGTQYF.

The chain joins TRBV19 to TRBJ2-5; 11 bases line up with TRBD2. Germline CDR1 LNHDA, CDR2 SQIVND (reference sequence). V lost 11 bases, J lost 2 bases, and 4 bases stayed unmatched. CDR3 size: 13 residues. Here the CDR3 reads CACRLAGQETQYF. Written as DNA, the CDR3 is TGTGCCTGCCGACTAGCGGGACAAGAGACCCAGTACTTC.

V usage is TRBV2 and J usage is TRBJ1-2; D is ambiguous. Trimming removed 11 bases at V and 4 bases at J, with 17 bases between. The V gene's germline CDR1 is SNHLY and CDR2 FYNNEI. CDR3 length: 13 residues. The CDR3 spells CAPRADLSYGYTF. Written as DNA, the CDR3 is TGTGCCCCCCGAGCAGATTTGAGCTATGGCTACACCTTC.

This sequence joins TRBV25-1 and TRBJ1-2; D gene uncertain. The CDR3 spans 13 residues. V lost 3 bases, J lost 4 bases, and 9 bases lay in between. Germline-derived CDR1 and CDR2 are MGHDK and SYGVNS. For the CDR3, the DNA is TGTGCCAGCAGTGACCCCTACCGCTATGGCTACACCTTC. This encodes CASSDPYRYGYTF.

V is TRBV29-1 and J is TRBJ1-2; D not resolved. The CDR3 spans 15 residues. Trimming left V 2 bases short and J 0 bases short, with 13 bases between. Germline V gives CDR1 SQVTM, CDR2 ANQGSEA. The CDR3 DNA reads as TGCAGCGTTGAACCGGGGAATCGTCCTAACTATGGCTACACCTTC. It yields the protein CSVEPGNRPNYGYTF.

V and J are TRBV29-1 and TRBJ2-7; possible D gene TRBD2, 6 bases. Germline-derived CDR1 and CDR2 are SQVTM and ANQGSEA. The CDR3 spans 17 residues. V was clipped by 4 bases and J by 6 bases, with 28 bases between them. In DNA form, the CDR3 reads TGCAGCGTTGGGGGACTTCTAGCGTTCGAGGGCCCCTCCGAGCAGTACTTC. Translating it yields CSVGGLLAFEGPSEQYF.

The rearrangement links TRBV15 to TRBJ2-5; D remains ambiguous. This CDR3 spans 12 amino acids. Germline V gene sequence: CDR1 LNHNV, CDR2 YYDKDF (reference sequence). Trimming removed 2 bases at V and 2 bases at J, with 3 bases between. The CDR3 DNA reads TGTGCCACCAGCAGACAGCAAGAGACCCAGTACTTC. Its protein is CATSRQQETQYF.

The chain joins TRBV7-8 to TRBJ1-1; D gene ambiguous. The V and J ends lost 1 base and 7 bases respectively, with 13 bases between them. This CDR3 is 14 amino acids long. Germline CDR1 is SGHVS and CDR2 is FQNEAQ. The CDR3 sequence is CASSLGGSAGEAFF. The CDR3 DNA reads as TGTGCCAGCAGCTTAGGAGGGTCCGCGGGTGAAGCTTTCTTT.

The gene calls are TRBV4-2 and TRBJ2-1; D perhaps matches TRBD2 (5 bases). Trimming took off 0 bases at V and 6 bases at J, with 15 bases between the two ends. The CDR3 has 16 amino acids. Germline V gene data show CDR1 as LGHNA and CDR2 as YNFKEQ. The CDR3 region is CASSQDTSGRFNEQFF. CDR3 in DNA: TGTGCCAGCAGCCAAGATACGAGCGGCCGGTTCAATGAGCAGTTCTTC.

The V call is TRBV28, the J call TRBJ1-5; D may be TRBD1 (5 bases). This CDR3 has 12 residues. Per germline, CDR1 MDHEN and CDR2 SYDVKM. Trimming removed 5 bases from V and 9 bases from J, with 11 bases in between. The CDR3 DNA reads TGTGCCAGCAGTCCGGGGGTGCGGCCCCAGCATTTT. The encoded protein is CASSPGVRPQHF.

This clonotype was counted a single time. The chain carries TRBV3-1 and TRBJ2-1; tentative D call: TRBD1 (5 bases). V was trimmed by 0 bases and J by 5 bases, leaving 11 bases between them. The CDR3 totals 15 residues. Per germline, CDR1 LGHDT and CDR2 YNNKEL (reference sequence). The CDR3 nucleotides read TGTGCCAGCAGCCAAGAAGGCCAGGGCCACAATGAGCAGTTCTTC. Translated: CASSQEGQGHNEQFF.

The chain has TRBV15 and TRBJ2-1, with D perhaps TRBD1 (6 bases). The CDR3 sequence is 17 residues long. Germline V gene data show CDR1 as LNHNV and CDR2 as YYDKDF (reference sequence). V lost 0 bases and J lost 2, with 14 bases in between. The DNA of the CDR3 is TGTGCCACCAGCAGAGACCTTGGGGCAGGGGCCTACAATGAGCAGTTCTTC. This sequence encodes CATSRDLGAGAYNEQFF.

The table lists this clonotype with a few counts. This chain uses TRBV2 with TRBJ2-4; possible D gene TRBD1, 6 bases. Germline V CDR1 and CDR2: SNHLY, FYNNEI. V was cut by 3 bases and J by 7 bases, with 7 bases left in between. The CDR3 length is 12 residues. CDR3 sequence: CASSERGNIQYF. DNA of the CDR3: TGTGCCAGCAGTGAGAGGGGGAACATTCAGTACTTC. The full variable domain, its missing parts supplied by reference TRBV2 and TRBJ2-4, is EPEVTQTPSHQVTQMGQEVILRCVPISNHLYFYWYRQILGQKVEFLVSFYNNEISEKSEIFDDQFSVERPDGSNFTLKIRSTKLEDSAMYFCASSERGNIQYFGAGTRLSVL.

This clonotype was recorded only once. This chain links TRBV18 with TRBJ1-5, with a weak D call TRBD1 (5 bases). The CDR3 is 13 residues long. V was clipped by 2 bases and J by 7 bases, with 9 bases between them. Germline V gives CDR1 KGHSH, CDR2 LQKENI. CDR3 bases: TGTGCCAGCTCACCATCGGAGGGGCAGCCCCAGCATTTT. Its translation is CASSPSEGQPQHF.

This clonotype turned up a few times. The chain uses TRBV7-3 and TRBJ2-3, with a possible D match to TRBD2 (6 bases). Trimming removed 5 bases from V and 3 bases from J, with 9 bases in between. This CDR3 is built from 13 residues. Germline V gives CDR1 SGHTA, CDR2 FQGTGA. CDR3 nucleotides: TGTGCCAGCAGCCCTGGGAGGACAGATACGCAGTATTTT. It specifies CASSPGRTDTQYF.

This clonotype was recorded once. The CDR3 DNA reads as TGCAGCGCATCGACTAGCGGGAGCTCCTACGAGCAGTACTTC. Translating it yields CSASTSGSSYEQYF. The chain has TRBV29-1 and TRBJ2-7; 12 bases agree with TRBD2. This CDR3 contains 14 residues. From germline, CDR1 is SQVTM and CDR2 ANQGSEA. The junction had 4 bases not matched to a gene; V was cut back by 7 bases and J by 0 bases.

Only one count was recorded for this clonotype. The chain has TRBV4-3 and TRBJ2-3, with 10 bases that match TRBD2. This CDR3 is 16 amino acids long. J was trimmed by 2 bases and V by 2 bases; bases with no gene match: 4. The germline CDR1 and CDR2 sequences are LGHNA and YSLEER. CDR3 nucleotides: TGCGCCAGCAGCCAAACGAGCGGGGGGGCCACAGATACGCAGTATTTT. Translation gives CASSQTSGGATDTQYF.

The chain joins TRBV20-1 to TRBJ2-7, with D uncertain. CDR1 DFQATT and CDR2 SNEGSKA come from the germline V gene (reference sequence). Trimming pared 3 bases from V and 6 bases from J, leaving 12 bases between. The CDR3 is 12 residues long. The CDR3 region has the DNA TGCAGTGCTAGGCAAATGCTTAGCGAGCAGTACTTC. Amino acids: CSARQMLSEQYF.

CDR3 residues: CASTTYGGYTF. The CDR3 DNA is TGTGCCAGCACCACGTATGGGGGCTACACCTTC. This chain links TRBV28 with TRBJ1-2; no reliable D call. The CDR3 is made up of 11 amino acids. CDR1 and CDR2 (germline): MDHEN, SYDVKM. V lost 7 bases to trimming and J lost 8 bases, with 11 bases between them.

Here the CDR3 reads CASSREAGAKNIQYF. The CDR3 region has the DNA TGTGCCAGCAGTCGGGAGGCAGGAGCCAAAAACATTCAGTACTTC. The J gene is TRBJ2-4, the V gene TRBV27; 7 positions agree with TRBD2. Germline V CDR1 and CDR2: MNHEY, SMNVEV (reference sequence). J gave up 0 bases and V 5 bases, and 4 bases lay outside the gene matches. The CDR3 extends over 15 amino acids.